The rows below give T cell receptor beta chains drawn from one sample of a study of blood T cell repertoires in COVID-19. Libraries were prepared by immunoSEQ multiplex PCR; TCRdb keeps only in-frame clonotypes and omits some of them. The sample holds more than 45,000 clones, around nine tenths seen once. Sequencing input: peripheral blood. The receptors were sampled from a human donor with active COVID-19. The donor label of this sample is uncertain. Both conserved end residues are part of each CDR3. The D gene is left open where the match is weak. Only part of the rows carry a size: once, few, many, or a class if the clone is expanded.

v_call: TRBV2; d_call: -; j_call: TRBJ1-3; clone_size: few; cdr3_nt: TGTGCCAGCAGTGAAGACAGGGCTTCGGGAAACACCATATATTTT; cdr3_aa: CASSEDRASGNTIYF
v_call: TRBV5-1; d_call: -; j_call: TRBJ2-1; clone_size: -; cdr3_nt: TGCGCCAGCAGCATGATTCCTAGTACGTCCTACAATGAGCAGTTCTTC; cdr3_aa: CASSMIPSTSYNEQFF
v_call: TRBV7-3; d_call: TRBD1; j_call: TRBJ1-4; clone_size: -; cdr3_nt: TGTGCCAGCAGCCCAACAGGGGACGGAACTGAAAAACTGTTTTTT; cdr3_aa: CASSPTGDGTEKLFF
v_call: TRBV5-6; d_call: -; j_call: TRBJ1-6; clone_size: -; cdr3_nt: TGTGCCAGCAGCTTGGTTTCGTCCGGGGGGCCTTCACCCCTCCACTTT; cdr3_aa: CASSLVSSGGPSPLHF
v_call: TRBV10-3; d_call: -; j_call: TRBJ1-5; clone_size: -; cdr3_nt: TGTGCCAGTTCGGTAGATAGCAATCAGCCCCAGCATTTT; cdr3_aa: CASSVDSNQPQHF
v_call: TRBV7-9; d_call: -; j_call: TRBJ1-2; clone_size: few; cdr3_nt: TGTGCCAGCAGCTTAGCCGGTAGTGAGGCTAACTATGGCTACACCTTC; cdr3_aa: CASSLAGSEANYGYTF
v_call: TRBV6-5; d_call: -; j_call: TRBJ1-3; clone_size: -; cdr3_nt: TGTGCCAGCAGTTACCGGGGCTCTGGAAACACCATATATTTT; cdr3_aa: CASSYRGSGNTIYF
v_call: TRBV27; d_call: -; j_call: TRBJ1-6; clone_size: few; cdr3_nt: TGTGCCAGCAGTTTGGCGGGGCATAATTCACCCCTCCACTTT; cdr3_aa: CASSLAGHNSPLHF
v_call: TRBV9; d_call: -; j_call: TRBJ1-1; clone_size: -; cdr3_nt: TGTGCCAGCAGCGTAGAGCCCCAGGAAAACACTGAAGCTTTCTTT; cdr3_aa: CASSVEPQENTEAFF
v_call: TRBV5-8; d_call: TRBD2; j_call: TRBJ2-1; clone_size: -; cdr3_nt: TGTGCCAGCAGGACTAGCGGGGGACAACTCGACAATGAGCAGTTCTTC; cdr3_aa: CASRTSGGQLDNEQFF
v_call: TRBV5-4; d_call: TRBD2; j_call: TRBJ2-3; clone_size: -; cdr3_nt: TGTGCCAGCAGCGCGAGGCTAGCGGCTCACACAGATACGCAGTATTTT; cdr3_aa: CASSARLAAHTDTQYF
v_call: TRBV10-3; d_call: -; j_call: TRBJ2-2; clone_size: -; cdr3_nt: TGTGCCATCCGGGTCACCGGGGAGCTGTTTTTT; cdr3_aa: CAIRVTGELFF
v_call: TRBV29-1; d_call: -; j_call: TRBJ1-1; clone_size: few; cdr3_nt: TGCAGCGTTGGGACAGCTCGAGGTGAAGCTTTCTTT; cdr3_aa: CSVGTARGEAFF
v_call: TRBV10-3; d_call: TRBD2; j_call: TRBJ2-3; clone_size: -; cdr3_nt: TGTGCCATCAGCCAGACTAGCGGGGGCACAGATACGCAGTATTTT; cdr3_aa: CAISQTSGGTDTQYF
v_call: TRBV19; d_call: TRBD1; j_call: TRBJ1-2; clone_size: -; cdr3_nt: TGTGCCAGTAGTAGCCGGGACAGAGCCATCTATGGCTACACCTTC; cdr3_aa: CASSSRDRAIYGYTF
v_call: TRBV19; d_call: -; j_call: TRBJ2-1; clone_size: -; cdr3_nt: TGTGCCAGTAGTGGCCAGGGGCGCTCCTACAATGAGCAGTTCTTC; cdr3_aa: CASSGQGRSYNEQFF
v_call: TRBV2; d_call: -; j_call: TRBJ2-2; clone_size: -; cdr3_nt: TGTGCCAGCAGTGAACTAGCCCCCGGGGAGCTGTTTTTT; cdr3_aa: CASSELAPGELFF
v_call: TRBV19; d_call: TRBD1; j_call: TRBJ1-2; clone_size: -; cdr3_nt: TGTGCCAGTAGGTCGGACAGGGCCTATGGCTACACCTTC; cdr3_aa: CASRSDRAYGYTF
v_call: TRBV2; d_call: -; j_call: TRBJ2-6; clone_size: -; cdr3_nt: TGTGCCAGCATAAGACAGCCCTCTGGGGCCAACGTCCTGACTTTC; cdr3_aa: CASIRQPSGANVLTF
v_call: TRBV5-1; d_call: TRBD1; j_call: TRBJ2-7; clone_size: -; cdr3_nt: TGCGCCAGCAGCATAACGACAGGGCCGGGGGAGCAGTACTTC; cdr3_aa: CASSITTGPGEQYF
v_call: TRBV18; d_call: -; j_call: TRBJ2-5; clone_size: -; cdr3_nt: TGTGCCAGCTCACCCGTTGGTAGACAGACCCAAGAGACCCAGTACTTC; cdr3_aa: CASSPVGRQTQETQYF
v_call: TRBV11-3; d_call: -; j_call: TRBJ2-7; clone_size: -; cdr3_nt: TGTGCCAGCAGCTTAAGGGGAACGGGAGAGATATACGAGCAGTACTTC; cdr3_aa: CASSLRGTGEIYEQYF
v_call: TRBV5-1; d_call: TRBD1; j_call: TRBJ2-6; clone_size: -; cdr3_nt: TGCGCCAGCAGCTCCGGACAGGGTCGCGCTGGGGCCAACGTCCTGACTTTC; cdr3_aa: CASSSGQGRAGANVLTF
v_call: TRBV15; d_call: -; j_call: TRBJ2-7; clone_size: -; cdr3_nt: TGTGCCACCAGCAGCCCCTCCGACATCTACGAGCAGTACTTC; cdr3_aa: CATSSPSDIYEQYF
v_call: TRBV28; d_call: TRBD2; j_call: TRBJ2-2; clone_size: -; cdr3_nt: TGTGCCAGCAGTTTTTTGGTGGGAGGGCCAGGCGGGGAGCTGTTTTTT; cdr3_aa: CASSFLVGGPGGELFF
v_call: TRBV3-1/TRBV3-2; d_call: TRBD2; j_call: TRBJ2-4; clone_size: -; cdr3_nt: TGTGCCAGCAGCCAAGGGGGGGGTTCGAGCATTCAGTACTTC; cdr3_aa: CASSQGGGSSIQYF
v_call: TRBV9; d_call: TRBD1; j_call: TRBJ1-1; clone_size: -; cdr3_nt: TGTGCCAGCAGCGGGGACACAGGGGTTCGCACTGAAGCTTTCTTT; cdr3_aa: CASSGDTGVRTEAFF
v_call: TRBV18; d_call: -; j_call: TRBJ1-5; clone_size: -; cdr3_nt: TGTGCCAGCTCACGCGGACAGAAAGAGGGCAATCAGCCCCAGCATTTT; cdr3_aa: CASSRGQKEGNQPQHF
v_call: TRBV9; d_call: TRBD1; j_call: TRBJ2-1; clone_size: -; cdr3_nt: TGTGCCAGCAGCGTAGGGGACAGGGGATTCTATGAGCAGTTCTTC; cdr3_aa: CASSVGDRGFYEQFF
v_call: TRBV5-1; d_call: TRBD1; j_call: TRBJ1-4; clone_size: -; cdr3_nt: TGCGCCAGCAGTTTATCCGGGACAGGGAATGAAAAACTGTTTTTT; cdr3_aa: CASSLSGTGNEKLFF
v_call: TRBV5-4; d_call: TRBD2; j_call: TRBJ2-1; clone_size: -; cdr3_nt: TGTGCCAGCAGAGTGGGGGGGACCTACAATGAGCAGTTCTTC; cdr3_aa: CASRVGGTYNEQFF
v_call: TRBV5-6; d_call: -; j_call: TRBJ1-4; clone_size: medium-sized; cdr3_nt: TGTGCCAGCAGCTTTTCACAAACTAATGAAAAACTGTTTTTT; cdr3_aa: CASSFSQTNEKLFF
v_call: TRBV28; d_call: TRBD1; j_call: TRBJ1-5; clone_size: -; cdr3_nt: TGTGCCAGCAGTCCCTGGGACAGGGGAGATTATCAGCCCCAGCATTTT; cdr3_aa: CASSPWDRGDYQPQHF
v_call: TRBV19; d_call: -; j_call: TRBJ2-7; clone_size: once; cdr3_nt: TGTGCCAGTAGTACCGGTGCCGAGCAGTACTTC; cdr3_aa: CASSTGAEQYF
v_call: TRBV11-3; d_call: TRBD1; j_call: TRBJ2-1; clone_size: -; cdr3_nt: TGTGCCAGCAGCAACCGGGACAGGCCGTCCGGTGAGCAGTTCTTC; cdr3_aa: CASSNRDRPSGEQFF
v_call: TRBV5-6; d_call: -; j_call: TRBJ2-7; clone_size: -; cdr3_nt: TGTGCCAGCAGCTCCAGGGGCCCCCCTCTCGGGCAGTACTTC; cdr3_aa: CASSSRGPPLGQYF
v_call: TRBV4-2; d_call: TRBD1; j_call: TRBJ1-1; clone_size: -; cdr3_nt: TGTGCCAGCAGCCAATGGGGACAGGGAGGATGGACTGAAGCTTTCTTT; cdr3_aa: CASSQWGQGGWTEAFF
v_call: TRBV4-1; d_call: TRBD2; j_call: TRBJ2-7; clone_size: -; cdr3_nt: TGCGCCAGCAGCCCACGGGGGGTGGGGAATTACGAGCAGTACTTC; cdr3_aa: CASSPRGVGNYEQYF
v_call: TRBV12-5; d_call: TRBD1; j_call: TRBJ2-1; clone_size: -; cdr3_nt: TGTGCTAGTGGCCCAGGGGGCCCCCTTTTGAATGAGCAGTTCTTC; cdr3_aa: CASGPGGPLLNEQFF